One and the same sample provided the 14 T cell receptor beta chains below, sequenced in a study of cytomegalovirus exposure and HLA in healthy donors. Primers for the PCR totalled 60 Vbeta and 13 Jbeta. The protocol was immunoSEQ multiplex PCR, while the TCRdb copy is restricted to in-frame clones and leaves out a portion. The top ten clones hold 2% to 2.5% of a sample with about 140,000 clones, about 72% of them seen once. The sample was PBMCs. The source is a man in his forties or fifties in good health and CMV-seronegative.

The chain couples TRBV30 to TRBJ2-3, with 10 bases fitting TRBD2. Germline lookup yields CDR1 GTSNPN and CDR2 SVGIG (reference sequence). CDR3 length equals 14 residues. The CDR3 spells CAGTRTSGPDTQYF. CDR3 nucleotide sequence: TGTGCTGGGACCCGGACTAGCGGCCCGGATACGCAGTATTTT.

The CDR3 sequence: CASSVGAGRGNNEQFF. For the CDR3, the DNA is TGTGCCAGCAGCGTGGGGGCCGGCAGGGGAAACAATGAGCAGTTCTTC. V gene TRBV9 combines with J gene TRBJ2-1; D may be TRBD1 (6 bases). CDR3 length: 16 residues. Germline V gene lookup returns CDR1 SGDLS and CDR2 YYNGEE. Between the trimmed V and J ends, which lost 2 bases and 5 bases, there was a span of 17 bases.

The chain has TRBV6-5 and TRBJ1-6; D is unresolved. V shed 3 bases and J shed 0 bases, with 9 bases lying between them. This CDR3 has 16 residues. Per germline, CDR1 MNHEY and CDR2 SVGAGI. The CDR3 is CASSYSPSSYNSPLHF. The CDR3 DNA is TGTGCCAGCAGTTATTCACCGAGCTCCTATAATTCACCCCTCCACTTT.

The rearrangement uses TRBV10-1 and TRBJ2-5; maybe TRBD1 (5 bases). The V end was cut by 6 bases, the J end by 1 base, with 9 bases between. The CDR3 runs to 13 residues. Germline V gene lookup returns CDR1 WNHNN and CDR2 SYGVQD (reference sequence). The CDR3 loop is CASSQGSQETQYF. DNA for the CDR3: TGCGCCAGCAGCCAGGGATCCCAAGAGACCCAGTACTTC.

This clone was recorded a few times. At one end the junction does not follow the germline gene, possibly because of a read error. J is TRBJ1-1 and V is TRBV19; tentatively, D is TRBD1 (5 bases). This CDR3 comprises 12 residues. Germline V gene sequence: CDR1 LNHDA, CDR2 SQIVND (reference sequence). DNA for the CDR3: TGTGCCAGTAGTATAGCAGGGCTTTTCTACAATTTT. This codes for CASSIAGLFYNF.

The rearrangement uses TRBV5-1 and TRBJ1-1; no clear D gene. Germline CDR1 SGHRS, CDR2 YFSETQ. The V end lost 2 bases, the J end lost 0 bases, and 8 bases lay between the germline ends. This CDR3 region has 14 residues. The CDR3 sequence: CASSFNLMNTEAFF. DNA of the CDR3: TGCGCCAGCAGCTTTAACCTAATGAACACTGAAGCTTTCTTT.

The chain links TRBV5-4 to TRBJ1-2, with a tentative D call TRBD1 (6 bases). Germline assignment: CDR1 SGHNT and CDR2 YYREEE (reference sequence). The CDR3 is made up of 14 amino acids. The V and J ends lost 3 bases and 7 bases respectively, with 16 bases between them. For the CDR3, the DNA is TGTGCCAGCAGCTGGCGGGGGGGCGATCGTGGCTACACCTTC. This encodes CASSWRGGDRGYTF. Using reference TRBV5-4 and TRBJ1-2 for the parts outside the CDR3, the full variable domain is ETGVTQSPTHLIKTRGQQVTLRCSSQSGHNTVSWYQQALGQGPQFIFQYYREEENGRGNFPPRFSGLQFPNYSSELNVNALELDDSALYLCASSWRGGDRGYTFGSGTRLTVV.

This clone was observed a single time. The chain couples TRBV7-2 to TRBJ2-5; TRBD1 matches at 7 bases. Germline V lookup: CDR1 SGHTA, CDR2 FQGNSA. This CDR3 comprises 14 residues. V dropped 4 bases and J dropped 0; count of bases not matched to a gene: 2. CDR3 sequence reads: CASSSDRYQETQYF. CDR3 in DNA: TGTGCCAGCAGCTCGGACAGGTACCAAGAGACCCAGTACTTC.

The rearrangement links TRBV15 to TRBJ1-4, with a weak D call TRBD1 (6 bases). There are 15 residues in the CDR3. Germline lookup yields CDR1 LNHNV and CDR2 YYDKDF (reference sequence). Deletions cut 0 bases from V and 7 bases from J, with 12 bases between. The CDR3 DNA follows: TGTGCCACCAGCAGAGATCGACAGGAAAGTGAAAAACTGTTTTTT. Protein: CATSRDRQESEKLFF.

CDR3 nucleotide sequence: TGTGCCAGTAGTATAGTCTCACAGGGCTATGGCTACACCTTC. Protein product: CASSIVSQGYGYTF. The chain recombines TRBV19 with TRBJ1-2; tentative D call: TRBD1 (6 bases). The CDR3 runs 14 residues. The V end lost 1 base, the J end lost 4 bases, and 10 bases lay between the germline ends. CDR1 is LNHDA and CDR2 is SQIVND in the germline V gene (reference sequence).

The rearrangement joins TRBV4-1 to TRBJ2-1; 8 bases match TRBD2. The CDR3 sequence is 18 residues long. Per the germline V gene, CDR1 is MGHRA and CDR2 is YSYEKL. Trimming took 0 bases from V and 6 from J; bases not matched to a gene: 13. The CDR3 reads CASSQDRGLVSSFNEQFF. The CDR3 bases are TGCGCCAGCAGCCAAGATCGGGGACTAGTGTCAAGCTTCAATGAGCAGTTCTTC.

This rearrangement joins TRBV4-2 to TRBJ1-1; D gene ambiguous. CDR3 length: 12 residues. Trimming left V 5 bases short and J 5 bases short, with 9 bases between. Germline-derived CDR1 and CDR2 are LGHNA and YNFKEQ. The CDR3 loop reads CASSSRLTEAFF. The CDR3 DNA reads TGTGCCAGCAGCTCCAGGTTAACTGAAGCTTTCTTT.

The chain links TRBV9 to TRBJ1-4; 10 bases fit TRBD1. The V and J ends lost 3 bases and 8 bases, in that order; junction bases with no gene match: 7. This CDR3 comprises 15 residues. CDR1 and CDR2 from the germline V gene are SGDLS and YYNGEE. CDR3 DNA sequence: TGTGCCAGCAGCGACGGACAGGGGGGGTACGAAAAACTGTTTTTT. Protein: CASSDGQGGYEKLFF.

This chain's CDR3 is CASSPPAGSNQPQHF. The CDR3 DNA reads TGTGCCAGCAGCCCCCCCGCCGGTAGCAATCAGCCCCAGCATTTT. The chain links TRBV5-8 to TRBJ1-5; the D is unclear. The CDR3 has 15 residues. Per germline, CDR1 SGHTS and CDR2 YDEGEE. V was shortened by 4 bases and J by 0 bases, with 11 bases between the two germline ends.